Following are 2 T cell receptor beta chains from one sample sequenced in a study of metastatic and nonmetastatic thyroid tumors. Thyroid surgery took place with no prior treatment in any patient. TCRdb used MiXCR to call clones anew from the PCR reads. The sample shows 27,000 or so clones, around 16% of them seen only once. Sequencing was performed on blood. The receptors derive from a male donor with papillary thyroid cancer or a benign thyroid nodule (not recorded which). Some clones in this sample may be carry-over from other donors' samples.

Remarks on this clone: Germline is not matched at one junction end, which may reflect a read error. The gene calls are TRBV12-3 or TRBV12-4 and TRBJ1-2, with 7 nucleotides matching TRBD1. The CDR3 is made up of 15 amino acids. The CDR3 loop reads CAISLQVTGPNGYTF. The CDR3 DNA reads TGTGCCATCAGTTTACAAGTGACAGGGCCGAATGGCTACACCTTC.

There are many counts of this clone. A clone one base away is much larger, so this may be a read error. CDR3: CASSLNNYGYTF. CDR3 DNA sequence: TGTGCCAGTAGTTTGAATAACTATGGCTACACCTTC. The rearrangement uses TRBV19 and TRBJ1-2; D unresolved. Germline lookup yields CDR1 LNHDA and CDR2 SQIVND (reference sequence). The CDR3 extends over 12 amino acids. Trimming shortened V by 5 bases and J by 1 base, and 5 bases separated the two germline ends.